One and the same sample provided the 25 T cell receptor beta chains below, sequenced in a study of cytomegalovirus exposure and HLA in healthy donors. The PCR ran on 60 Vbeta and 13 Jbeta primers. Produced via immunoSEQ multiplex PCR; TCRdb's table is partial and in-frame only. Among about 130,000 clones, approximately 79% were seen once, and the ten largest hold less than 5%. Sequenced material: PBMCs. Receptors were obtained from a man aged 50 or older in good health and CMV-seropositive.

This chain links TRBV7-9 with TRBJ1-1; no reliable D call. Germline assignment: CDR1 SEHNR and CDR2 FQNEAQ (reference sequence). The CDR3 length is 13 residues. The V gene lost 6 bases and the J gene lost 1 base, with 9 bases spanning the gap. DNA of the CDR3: TGTGCCAGCAGTTTGTACGGGAACACTGAAGCTTTCTTT. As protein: CASSLYGNTEAFF.

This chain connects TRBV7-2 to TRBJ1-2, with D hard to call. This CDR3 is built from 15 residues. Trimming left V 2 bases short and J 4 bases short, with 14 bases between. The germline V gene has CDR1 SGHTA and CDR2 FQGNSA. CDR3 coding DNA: TGTGCCAGCAGCTTATACAATGTGGAGAGCTATGGCTACACCTTC. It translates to CASSLYNVESYGYTF. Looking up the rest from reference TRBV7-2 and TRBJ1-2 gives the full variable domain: GAGVSQSPSNKVTEKGKDVELRCDPISGHTALYWYRQSLGQGLEFLIYFQGNSAPDKSGLPSDRFSAERTGGSVSTLTIQRTQQEDSAVYLCASSLYNVESYGYTFGSGTRLTVV.

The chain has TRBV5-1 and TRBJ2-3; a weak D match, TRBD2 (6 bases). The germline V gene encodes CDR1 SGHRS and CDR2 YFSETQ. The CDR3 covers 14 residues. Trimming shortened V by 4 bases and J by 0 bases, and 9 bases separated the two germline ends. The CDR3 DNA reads TGCGCCAGCAGCCGAGGGACTAGCACAGATACGCAGTATTTT. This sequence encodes CASSRGTSTDTQYF.

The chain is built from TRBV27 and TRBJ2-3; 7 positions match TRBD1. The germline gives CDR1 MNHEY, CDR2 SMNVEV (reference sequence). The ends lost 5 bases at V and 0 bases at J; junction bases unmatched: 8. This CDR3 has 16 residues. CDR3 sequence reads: CASSPRTTGSTDTQYF. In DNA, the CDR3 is TGTGCCAGCAGTCCCCGAACGACAGGGAGCACAGATACGCAGTATTTT.

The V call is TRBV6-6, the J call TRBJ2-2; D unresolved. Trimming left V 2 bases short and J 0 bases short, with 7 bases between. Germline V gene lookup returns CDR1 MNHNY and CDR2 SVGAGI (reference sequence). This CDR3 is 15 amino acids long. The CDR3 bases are TGTGCCAGCAGTTACGACATACCGAACACCGGGGAGCTGTTTTTT. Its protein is CASSYDIPNTGELFF.

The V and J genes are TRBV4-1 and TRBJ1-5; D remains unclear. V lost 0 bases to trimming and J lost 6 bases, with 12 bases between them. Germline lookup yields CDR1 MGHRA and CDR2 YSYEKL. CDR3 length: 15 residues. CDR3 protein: CASSQEGSLVQPQHF. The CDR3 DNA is TGCGCCAGCAGCCAAGAGGGGAGCCTGGTTCAGCCCCAGCATTTT.

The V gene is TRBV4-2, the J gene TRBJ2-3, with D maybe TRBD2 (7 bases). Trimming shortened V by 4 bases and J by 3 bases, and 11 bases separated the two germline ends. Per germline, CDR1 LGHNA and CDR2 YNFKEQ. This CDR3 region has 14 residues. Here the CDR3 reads CASSREGGTDTQYF. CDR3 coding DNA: TGTGCCAGCAGCCGGGAGGGGGGTACAGATACGCAGTATTTT.

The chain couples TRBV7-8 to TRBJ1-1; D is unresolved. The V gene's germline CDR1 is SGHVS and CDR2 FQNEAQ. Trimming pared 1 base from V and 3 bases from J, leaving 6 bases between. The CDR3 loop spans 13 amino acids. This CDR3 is CASSLVQDTEAFF. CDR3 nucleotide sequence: TGTGCCAGCAGCTTAGTTCAGGACACTGAAGCTTTCTTT. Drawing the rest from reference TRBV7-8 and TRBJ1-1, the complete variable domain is GAGVSQSPRYKVAKRGQDVALRCDPISGHVSLFWYQQALGQGPEFLTYFQNEAQLDKSGLPSDRFFAERPEGSVSTLKIQRTQQEDSAVYLCASSLVQDTEAFFGQGTRLTVV.

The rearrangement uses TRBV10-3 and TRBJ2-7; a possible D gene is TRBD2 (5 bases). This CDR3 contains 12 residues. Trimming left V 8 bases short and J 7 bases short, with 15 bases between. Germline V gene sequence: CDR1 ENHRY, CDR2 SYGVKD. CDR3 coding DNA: TGTGCCATCGGCGAGGGAGTCTGGGAGCAGTACTTC. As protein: CAIGEGVWEQYF.

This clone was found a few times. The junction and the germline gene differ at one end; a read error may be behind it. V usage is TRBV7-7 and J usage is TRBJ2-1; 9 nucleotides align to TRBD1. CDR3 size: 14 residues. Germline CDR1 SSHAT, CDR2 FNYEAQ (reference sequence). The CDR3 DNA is TGTGCTAGCAGCTTAGGGGACAGGGTTGGGGAGCAGTTCTTC. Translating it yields CASSLGDRVGEQFF.

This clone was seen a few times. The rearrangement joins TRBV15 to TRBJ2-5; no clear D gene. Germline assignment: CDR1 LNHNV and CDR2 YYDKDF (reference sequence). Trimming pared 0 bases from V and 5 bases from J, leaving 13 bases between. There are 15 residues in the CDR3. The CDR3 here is CATSRDLRNGETQYF. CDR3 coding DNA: TGTGCCACCAGCAGAGATCTGCGTAACGGGGAGACCCAGTACTTC.

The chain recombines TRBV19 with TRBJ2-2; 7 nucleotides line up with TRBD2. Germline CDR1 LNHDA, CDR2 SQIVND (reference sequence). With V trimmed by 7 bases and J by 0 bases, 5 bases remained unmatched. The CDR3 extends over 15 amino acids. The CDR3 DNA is TGTGCCAGTATAGCGGGCAGTACGAACACCGGGGAGCTGTTTTTT. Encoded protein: CASIAGSTNTGELFF.

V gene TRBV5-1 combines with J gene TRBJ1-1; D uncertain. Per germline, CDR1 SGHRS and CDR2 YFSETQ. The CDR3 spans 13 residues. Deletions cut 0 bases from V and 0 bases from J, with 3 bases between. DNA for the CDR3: TGCGCCAGCAGCTTGGTTATGAACACTGAAGCTTTCTTT. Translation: CASSLVMNTEAFF.

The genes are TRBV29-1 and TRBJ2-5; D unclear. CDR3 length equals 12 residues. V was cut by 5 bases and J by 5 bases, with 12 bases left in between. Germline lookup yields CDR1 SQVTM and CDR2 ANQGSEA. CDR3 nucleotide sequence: TGCAGCGTTCTACTACCGCCCGAGACCCAGTACTTC. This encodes CSVLLPPETQYF.

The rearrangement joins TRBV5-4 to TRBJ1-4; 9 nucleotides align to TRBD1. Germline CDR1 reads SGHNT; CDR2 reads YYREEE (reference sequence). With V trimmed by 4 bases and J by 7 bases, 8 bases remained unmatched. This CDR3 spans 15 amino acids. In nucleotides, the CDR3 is TGTGCCAGCAGCCAACAGGGGGCTGGGATTGAAAAACTGTTTTTT. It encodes CASSQQGAGIEKLFF.

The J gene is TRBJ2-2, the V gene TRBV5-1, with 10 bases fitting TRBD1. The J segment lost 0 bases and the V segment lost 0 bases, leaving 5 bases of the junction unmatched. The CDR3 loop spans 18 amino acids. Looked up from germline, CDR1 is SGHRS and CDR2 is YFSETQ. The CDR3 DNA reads TGCGCCAGCAGCTTGGATACGGACAGGGGGTCGAACACCGGGGAGCTGTTTTTT. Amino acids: CASSLDTDRGSNTGELFF.

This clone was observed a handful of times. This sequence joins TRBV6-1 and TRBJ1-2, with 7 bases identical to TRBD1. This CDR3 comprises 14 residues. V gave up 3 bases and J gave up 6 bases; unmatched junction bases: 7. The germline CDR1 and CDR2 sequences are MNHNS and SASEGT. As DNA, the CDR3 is TGTGCCAGCAGTGATATGGGGACAGCGAATGGCTACACCTTC. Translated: CASSDMGTANGYTF.

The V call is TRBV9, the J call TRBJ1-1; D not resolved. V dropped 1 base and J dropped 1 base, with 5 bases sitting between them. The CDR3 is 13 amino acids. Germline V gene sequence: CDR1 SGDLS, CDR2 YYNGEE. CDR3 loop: CASSVSKNTEAFF. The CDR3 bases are TGTGCCAGCAGCGTATCTAAGAACACTGAAGCTTTCTTT. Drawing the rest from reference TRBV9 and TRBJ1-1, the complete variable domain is DSGVTQTPKHLITATGQRVTLRCSPRSGDLSVYWYQQSLDQGLQFLIQYYNGEERAKGNILERFSAQQFPDLHSELNLSSLELGDSALYFCASSVSKNTEAFFGQGTRLTVV.

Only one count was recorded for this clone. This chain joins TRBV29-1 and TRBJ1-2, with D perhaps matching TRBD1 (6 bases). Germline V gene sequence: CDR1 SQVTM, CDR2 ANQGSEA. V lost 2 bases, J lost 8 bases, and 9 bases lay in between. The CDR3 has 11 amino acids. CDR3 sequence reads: CSVESGVGYTF. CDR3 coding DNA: TGCAGCGTTGAATCAGGGGTCGGCTACACCTTC.

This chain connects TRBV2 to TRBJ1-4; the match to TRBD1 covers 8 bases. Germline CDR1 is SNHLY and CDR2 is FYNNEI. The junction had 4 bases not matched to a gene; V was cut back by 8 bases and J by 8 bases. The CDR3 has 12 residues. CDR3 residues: CASAGTGEKLFF. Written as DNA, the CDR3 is TGTGCCAGCGCCGGGACAGGCGAAAAACTGTTTTTT.

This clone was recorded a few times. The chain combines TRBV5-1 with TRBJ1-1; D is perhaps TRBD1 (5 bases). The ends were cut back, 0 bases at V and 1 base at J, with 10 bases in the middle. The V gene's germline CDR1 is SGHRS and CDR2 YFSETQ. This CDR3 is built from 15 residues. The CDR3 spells CASSLEQGTNTEAFF. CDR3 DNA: TGCGCCAGCAGCTTGGAGCAGGGAACGAACACTGAAGCTTTCTTT.

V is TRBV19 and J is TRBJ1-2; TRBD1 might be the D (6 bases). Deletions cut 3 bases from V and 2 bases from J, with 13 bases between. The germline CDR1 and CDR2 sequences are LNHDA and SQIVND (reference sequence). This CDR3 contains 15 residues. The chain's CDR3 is CASSITGQSNYGYTF. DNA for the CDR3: TGTGCCAGTAGTATTACCGGACAGAGCAACTATGGCTACACCTTC.

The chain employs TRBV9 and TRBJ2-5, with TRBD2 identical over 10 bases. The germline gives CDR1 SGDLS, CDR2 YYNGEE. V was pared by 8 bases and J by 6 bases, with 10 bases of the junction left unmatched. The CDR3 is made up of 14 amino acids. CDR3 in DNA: TGTGCCAGAAACCCTAGCGGGAGTAGGAAGACCCAGTACTTC. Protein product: CARNPSGSRKTQYF.

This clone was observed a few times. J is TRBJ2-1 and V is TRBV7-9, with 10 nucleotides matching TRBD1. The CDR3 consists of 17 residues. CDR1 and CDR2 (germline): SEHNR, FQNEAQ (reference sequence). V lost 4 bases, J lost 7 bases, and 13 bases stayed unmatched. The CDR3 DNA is TGTGCCAGCAGCTCTACCCTGGGGACAGGGGCCTCTAATGAGCAGTTCTTC. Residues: CASSSTLGTGASNEQFF.

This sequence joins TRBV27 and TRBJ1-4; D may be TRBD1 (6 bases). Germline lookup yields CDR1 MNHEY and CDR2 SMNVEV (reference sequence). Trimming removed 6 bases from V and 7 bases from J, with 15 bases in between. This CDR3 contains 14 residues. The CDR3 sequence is CASSLTGMAEKLFF. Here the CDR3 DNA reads TGTGCCAGCAGCCTTACAGGGATGGCTGAAAAACTGTTTTTT.